A selection of T cell receptor beta chains follows, all from one sample in a study of metastatic and nonmetastatic thyroid tumors. TCRdb redid the clone calls on the PCR reads using MiXCR. The repertoire has fewer than 7,000 clones, roughly 20% of them found once; the top ten carry about 6%. The sequenced sample consisted of adjacent normal tissue. These receptor sequences come from a female donor with papillary thyroid cancer or a benign thyroid nodule (not recorded which). Some clones in this sample may be carry-over from other donors' samples. Both conserved end residues are part of each CDR3. A D gene is named only where the DNA matches it firmly. Size tells how often a clone was seen (once, few, many) or the class of an expanded clone, and some rows leave it out.

J | V | D | size | CDR3 | DNA
TRBJ1-2 | TRBV6-1 | . | . | CASSKGRLYGYTF | TGTGCCAGCAGTAAGGGACGGCTCTATGGCTACACCTTC
TRBJ1-2 | TRBV20-1 | . | medium-sized | CSAPYGDSLAGLNTF | TGCAGTGCTCCATATGGCGACTCCTTGGCAGGTTTAAACACCTTC
TRBJ2-1 | TRBV11-2 | . | few | CASSAPGGFSKEQFF | TGTGCCAGCAGCGCCCCGGGGGGCTTTAGTAAGGAGCAGTTCTTC
TRBJ1-6 | TRBV2 | . | few | CASSLSGSSPLHF | TGTGCCAGCAGTTTATCCGGGAGTTCACCCCTCCACTTT
TRBJ1-5 | TRBV6-4 | TRBD1 | . | CASIVGQGLNNQPQHF | TGTGCCAGCATAGTGGGACAGGGGCTCAACAATCAGCCCCAGCATTTT
TRBJ1-1 | TRBV28 | . | . | CASSLSSSGLNTEAFF | TGTGCCAGCAGTTTAAGCAGTTCCGGGTTGAACACTGAAGCTTTCTTT
TRBJ2-7 | TRBV27 | TRBD1 | . | CASSSVYRDRDTYEQYF | TGTGCCAGCAGTTCCGTTTACCGGGACAGGGACACCTACGAGCAGTACTTC
TRBJ2-3 | TRBV3-1 | TRBD2 | . | CASSHGSGGAAHTQYF | TGTGCCAGCAGCCACGGGAGCGGGGGGGCCGCCCATACGCAGTATTTT
TRBJ1-6 | TRBV3-1 | . | medium-sized | CASSQDQGRGASPLHF | TGTGCCAGCAGCCAAGATCAGGGAAGAGGAGCTTCACCCCTCCACTTT
TRBJ2-2 | TRBV19 | . | medium-sized | CASSIAITGELFF | TGTGCCAGTAGTATCGCAATCACCGGGGAGCTGTTTTTT
TRBJ2-3 | TRBV2 | . | . | CARRCGGPRGYTQYF | TGTGCCAGACGCTGCGGGGGCCCTCGGGGATATACGCAGTATTTT
TRBJ2-3 | TRBV20-1 | TRBD1 | . | CSARQQGRDTQYF | TGCAGTGCTAGACAACAGGGGAGAGATACGCAGTATTTT
TRBJ2-7 | TRBV28 | TRBD2 | medium-sized | CASNLSGAQSYEQYF | TGTGCCAGCAATCTTAGCGGGGCCCAGAGCTACGAGCAGTACTTC
TRBJ2-4 | TRBV6-1 | . | . | CASSEGAGRRLAKKIQYF | TGTGCCAGCAGTGAGGGAGCCGGACGGCGGTTAGCAAAAAAAATTCAGTACTTC
TRBJ2-1 | TRBV6-4 | . | few | CASSYKAQRHYNEQFF | TGTGCCAGCAGTTATAAGGCCCAGAGGCACTACAATGAGCAGTTCTTC
TRBJ2-7 | TRBV6-1 | TRBD1 | . | CASRTGGMNEQYF | TGTGCCAGCAGGACAGGGGGCATGAACGAGCAGTACTTC
TRBJ1-1 | TRBV6-1 | TRBD1 | few | CASSWGRGRTSAEAFF | TGTGCCAGCAGTTGGGGCAGGGGGCGAACGAGCGCTGAAGCTTTCTTT
TRBJ1-6 | TRBV5-1 | TRBD1 | medium-sized | CASSLDRGGLNSPLHF | TGCGCCAGCAGCCTTGACAGGGGCGGACTTAATTCACCCCTCCACTTT
TRBJ2-3 | TRBV5-1 | TRBD2 | medium-sized | CASSLGSSGGDTQYF | TGCGCCAGCAGCTTGGGGTCTAGCGGGGGAGATACGCAGTATTTT
TRBJ1-5 | TRBV19 | . | medium-sized | CASRIIGRGNQPQHF | TGTGCCAGTAGAATAATCGGACGAGGGAATCAGCCCCAGCATTTT
TRBJ2-3 | TRBV3-1 | TRBD2 | . | CASSHRGGPTDTQYF | TGTGCCAGCAGCCACCGGGGGGGCCCGACAGATACGCAGTATTTT
TRBJ1-5 | TRBV6-1 | . | . | CASAPPGQPQHF | TGTGCCAGTGCCCCCCCCGGTCAGCCCCAGCATTTT
TRBJ1-1 | TRBV7-9 | . | . | CASSFLGLSEAFF | TGTGCCAGCAGCTTCTTGGGCCTTTCTGAAGCTTTCTTT
TRBJ2-2 | TRBV9 | . | medium-sized | CASSGRQGGYTGELFF | TGTGCCAGCAGCGGTAGACAGGGAGGTTACACCGGGGAGCTGTTTTTT
TRBJ2-3 | TRBV7-3 | . | . | CASILNVAVRSGTDTQYF | TGTGCCAGCATCTTAAACGTTGCTGTGCGGTCGGGCACAGATACGCAGTATTTT
TRBJ2-1 | TRBV28 | TRBD1 | . | CASSTGTGVHEQFF | TGTGCCAGCAGTACCGGGACAGGGGTCCATGAGCAGTTCTTC
TRBJ1-4 | TRBV28 | TRBD1 | . | CASSLGQGHEKLFF | TGTGCCAGCAGCCTAGGACAGGGGCATGAAAAACTGTTTTTT
TRBJ2-1 | TRBV5-1 | . | medium-sized | CARKLARATGKNEQFF | TGCGCCAGGAAATTAGCGAGGGCGACGGGAAAAAATGAGCAGTTCTTC
TRBJ1-3 | TRBV9 | . | . | CASRPSEDHSGNTIYF | TGTGCCAGCAGACCTAGTGAGGATCACTCTGGAAACACCATATATTTT